This TCR beta chain appears in the sequencing data of a study of vaccination effects on CD4 cells after COVID-19. In the study overall: Each well held 1.5 million to 2.5 million PBMC cultured with around 9.7 ug/ml peptides and around 11 IU/ml IL-2.

A word on this clone: What it recognizes is unknown.

The CDR3 extends over 19 amino acids. Germline V gives CDR1 LNHNV, CDR2 YYDKDF (reference sequence). J lost 3 bases, V lost 2 bases, and 14 bases had no gene match. The data were produced by immunoSEQ multiplex PCR, yet TCRdb's version contains in-frame clones alone and is incomplete. This sample has 70,000 or so clones, with roughly 80% found just once. Around day 10 of culture, CD4+ T cells were separated out. Vaccine recipients lacked prior SARS-CoV-2 infection and had negative nucleocapsid antibodies. At days 3 and 7, half of the medium was exchanged for IL-2 medium. Study results and caveats: Healthy vaccine recipients' vaccine-induced clones were almost all SARS-CoV-2 mono-reactive.

The receptor comes from a human donor who received a COVID-19 vaccine. The rearrangement uses TRBV15 and TRBJ2-2, with 8 bases lining up with TRBD1. Sequenced here: CD4+ T cells from PBMCs cultured without peptide, sampled before COVID-19 vaccination. The CDR3 nucleotides read TGTGCCACCAGCAGAAGGAGAAGGACAGGGATAGGTGACACCGGGGAGCTGTTTTTT. It translates to CATSRRRRTGIGDTGELFF.